The sequence of this TCR beta chain was determined in a study of blood T cell repertoires in COVID-19. CDR3 length: 17 amino acids. V was clipped by 5 bases and J by 5 bases; unmatched bases: 17. Germline V gene data show CDR1 as SGHRS and CDR2 as YFSETQ. In the authors' methods: Amplifying reference gene primers gave estimates of nucleated cell counts. The repertoire was sequenced with immunoSEQ multiplex PCR; TCRdb's copy has only in-frame clones and lacks some. That table supplies the V and J calls and clone size; D and trimming were determined from the DNA. The sample consists of about 160,000 clones, 82% of them appearing once.

This sequence was found in a human donor with acute or convalescent COVID-19. The donor label of this sample is uncertain. The chain recombines TRBV5-1 with TRBJ2-5, with 8 bases that match TRBD1. Sequencing was performed on peripheral blood. The CDR3 sequence: CASSVGTGFITKETQYF. CDR3 DNA sequence: TGCGCCAGCAGTGTCGGGACAGGTTTCATAACCAAGGAGACCCAGTACTTC.